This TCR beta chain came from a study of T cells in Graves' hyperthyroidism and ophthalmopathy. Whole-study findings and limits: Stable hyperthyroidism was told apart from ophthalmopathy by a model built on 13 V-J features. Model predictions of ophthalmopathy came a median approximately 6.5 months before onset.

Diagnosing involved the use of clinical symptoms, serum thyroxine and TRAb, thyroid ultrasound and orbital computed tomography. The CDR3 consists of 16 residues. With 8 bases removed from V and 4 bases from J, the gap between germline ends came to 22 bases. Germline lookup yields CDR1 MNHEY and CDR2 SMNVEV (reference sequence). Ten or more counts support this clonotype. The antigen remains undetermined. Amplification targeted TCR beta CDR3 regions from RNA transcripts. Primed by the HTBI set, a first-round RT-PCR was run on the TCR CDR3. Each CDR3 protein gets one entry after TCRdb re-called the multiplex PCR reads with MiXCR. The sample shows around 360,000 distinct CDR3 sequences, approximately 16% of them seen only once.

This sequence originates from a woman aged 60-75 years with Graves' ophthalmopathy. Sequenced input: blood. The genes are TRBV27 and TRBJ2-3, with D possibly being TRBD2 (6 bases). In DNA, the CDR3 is TGTGCCAGCCGAAAGGTGGCGGGAACCGGGCCAGATACGCAGTATTTT. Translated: CASRKVAGTGPDTQYF.